The source of this T cell receptor (beta chain) is a study of blood T cell repertoires in COVID-19. On the study more broadly: PBMCs, B-cell-depleted T cells, or T cells were the source of the cDNA or gDNA that made up the material.

This CDR3 region has 15 residues. CDR1 is SGHAT and CDR2 is FQNNGV in the germline V gene. Trimming removed 1 base from V and 2 bases from J; junction bases left unmatched: 3. Participants were aged roughly 18 to 100 years from approximately 23 US areas. Participant-given clinical history determined each cohort assignment. Assay used: immunoSEQ multiplex PCR; TCRdb lists only in-frame clones, some missing. Here the sample spans around 230,000 clones, around 87% being singletons. This sequence originates from a woman between 40 and 55 years old with acute COVID-19. The J gene is TRBJ2-5, the V gene TRBV11-2; 8 positions agree with TRBD1. The specimen was PBMCs or T cells enriched from blood (not recorded which). CDR3 sequence (DNA): TGTGCCAGCAGCTTAGCAGGGGGCCTACAAGAGACCCAGTACTTC. Its translation is CASSLAGGLQETQYF. The whole variable domain, filled in from reference TRBV11-2 and TRBJ2-5, reads EAGVAQSPRYKIIEKRQSVAFWCNPISGHATLYWYQQILGQGPKLLIQFQNNGVVDDSQLPKDRFSAERLKGVDSTLKIQPAKLEDSAVYLCASSLAGGLQETQYFGPGTRLLVL.